The entry below gives a single T cell receptor beta chain sequence along with its context. The CDR3 loop spans 14 amino acids. V was shortened by 3 bases and J by 1 base, with 10 bases between the two germline ends. Per the germline V gene, CDR1 is SGHDT and CDR2 is YYEEEE. The data are from a study of control samples from healthy donors and cancer patients. TCRdb's copy holds only in-frame clones and misses some; the assay was immunoSEQ multiplex PCR. Of 120,000 or so clones listed, roughly 91% are singletons. The sample taken for sequencing was blood. The receptor was derived from a man aged 35 to 55 in good health. The chain is built from TRBV5-6 and TRBJ2-5, with D maybe TRBD1 (5 bases). CDR3 amino acids: CASSWGVSQETQYF. As DNA, the CDR3 is TGTGCCAGCAGCTGGGGCGTGTCCCAAGAGACCCAGTACTTC.